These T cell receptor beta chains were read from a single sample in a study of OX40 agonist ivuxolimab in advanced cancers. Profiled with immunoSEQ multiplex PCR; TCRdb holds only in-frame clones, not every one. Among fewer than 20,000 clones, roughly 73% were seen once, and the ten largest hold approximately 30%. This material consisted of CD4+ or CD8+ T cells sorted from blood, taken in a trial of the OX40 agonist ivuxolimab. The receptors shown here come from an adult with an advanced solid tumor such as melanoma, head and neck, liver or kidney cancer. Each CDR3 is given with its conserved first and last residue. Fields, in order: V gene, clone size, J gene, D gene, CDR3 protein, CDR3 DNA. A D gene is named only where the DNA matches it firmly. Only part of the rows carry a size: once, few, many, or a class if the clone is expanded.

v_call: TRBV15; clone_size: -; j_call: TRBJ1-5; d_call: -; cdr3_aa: CATSRDGHLSNQPQHF; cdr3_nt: TGTGCCACCAGCAGAGACGGGCACCTTAGCAATCAGCCCCAGCATTTT
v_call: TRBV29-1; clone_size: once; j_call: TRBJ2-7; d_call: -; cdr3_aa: CSAGQNPYEQYF; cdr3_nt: TGCAGCGCGGGGCAGAACCCCTACGAGCAGTACTTC
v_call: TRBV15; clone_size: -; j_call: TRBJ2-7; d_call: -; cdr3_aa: CATSIFPSYEQYF; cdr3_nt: TGTGCCACCAGCATCTTTCCTTCCTACGAGCAGTACTTC
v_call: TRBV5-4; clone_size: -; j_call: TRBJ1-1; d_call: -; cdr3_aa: CASDVGVGTEAFF; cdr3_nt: TGTGCCAGCGACGTAGGGGTCGGGACTGAAGCTTTCTTT
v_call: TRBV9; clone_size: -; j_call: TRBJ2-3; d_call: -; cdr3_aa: CASSVVTGGPYTDTQYF; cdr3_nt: TGTGCCAGCAGCGTAGTCACTGGCGGGCCCTACACAGATACGCAGTATTTT
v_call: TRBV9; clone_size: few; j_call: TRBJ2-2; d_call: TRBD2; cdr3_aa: CASSAGTSGGHDGELFF; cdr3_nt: TGTGCCAGCAGCGCCGGGACTAGCGGGGGGCACGACGGGGAGCTGTTTTTT
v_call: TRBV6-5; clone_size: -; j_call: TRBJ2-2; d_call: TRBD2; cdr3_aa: CASSSLAGDTGELFF; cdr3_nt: TGTGCCAGCAGTTCCCTAGCGGGGGACACCGGGGAGCTGTTTTTT
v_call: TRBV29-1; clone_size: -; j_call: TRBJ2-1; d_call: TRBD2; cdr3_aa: CSSPLAGGYNEQFF; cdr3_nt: TGCAGCTCCCCCCTAGCGGGGGGGTACAATGAGCAGTTCTTC
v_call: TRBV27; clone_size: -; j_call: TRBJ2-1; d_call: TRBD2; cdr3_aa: CASSSQTSPPYNEQFF; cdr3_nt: TGTGCCAGCAGTAGCCAGACTAGCCCGCCGTACAATGAGCAGTTCTTC
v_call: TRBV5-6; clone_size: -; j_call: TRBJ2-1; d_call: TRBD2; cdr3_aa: CASSLPSGGAYNEQFF; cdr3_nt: TGTGCCAGCAGCCTACCTAGCGGGGGGGCCTACAATGAGCAGTTCTTC
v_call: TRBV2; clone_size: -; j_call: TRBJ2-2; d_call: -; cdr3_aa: CARKGDRAIRTSGFGDTGELFF; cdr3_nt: TGTGCCAGAAAAGGGGACAGGGCAATAAGGACTAGCGGCTTCGGGGACACCGGGGAGCTGTTTTTT
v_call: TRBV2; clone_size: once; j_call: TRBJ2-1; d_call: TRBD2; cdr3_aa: CASSPGLDYNEQFF; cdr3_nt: TGTGCCAGCAGTCCGGGACTAGACTACAATGAGCAGTTCTTC
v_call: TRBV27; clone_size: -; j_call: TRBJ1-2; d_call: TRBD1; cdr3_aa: CASSIQGASYGYTF; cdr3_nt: TGTGCCAGCAGTATACAGGGGGCAAGCTATGGCTACACCTTC
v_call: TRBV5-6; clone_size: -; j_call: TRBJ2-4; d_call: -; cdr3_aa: CASSTRALAKNIQYF; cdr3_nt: TGTGCCAGCAGTACCCGGGCTCTAGCCAAAAACATTCAGTACTTC
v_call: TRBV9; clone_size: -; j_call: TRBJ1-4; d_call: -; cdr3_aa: CASSFAQGGGEKLFF; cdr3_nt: TGTGCCAGCAGCTTCGCCCAGGGAGGAGGTGAAAAACTGTTTTTT
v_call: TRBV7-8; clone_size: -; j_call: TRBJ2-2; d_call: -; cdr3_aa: CASSWPQGSNTGELFF; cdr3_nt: TGTGCCAGCAGCTGGCCACAGGGTTCGAACACCGGGGAGCTGTTTTTT
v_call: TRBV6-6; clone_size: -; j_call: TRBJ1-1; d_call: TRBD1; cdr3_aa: CASSYAAGGGNTEAFF; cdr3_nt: TGTGCCAGCAGTTACGCGGCAGGGGGCGGAAACACTGAAGCTTTCTTT
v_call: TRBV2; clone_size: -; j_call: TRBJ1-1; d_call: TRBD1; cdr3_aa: CASSETQGANTEAFF; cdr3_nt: TGTGCCAGCAGTGAAACCCAGGGGGCGAACACTGAAGCTTTCTTT
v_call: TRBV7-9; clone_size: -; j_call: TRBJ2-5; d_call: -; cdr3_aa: CASSQLVVGETQYF; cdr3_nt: TGTGCCAGCAGCCAGCTTGTGGTTGGAGAGACCCAGTACTTC
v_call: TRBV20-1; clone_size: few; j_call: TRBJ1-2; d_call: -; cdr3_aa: CSASDYGYTF; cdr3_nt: TGCAGTGCTAGTGACTATGGCTACACCTTC
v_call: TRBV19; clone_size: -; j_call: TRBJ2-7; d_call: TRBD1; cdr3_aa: CASSISPMRQGHEQYF; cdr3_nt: TGTGCCAGTAGTATATCCCCCATGAGACAGGGTCACGAGCAGTACTTC
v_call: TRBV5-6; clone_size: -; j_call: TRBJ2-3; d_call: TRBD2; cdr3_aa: CASSLGGGAPDTQYF; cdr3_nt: TGTGCCAGCAGCTTGGGCGGGGGGGCCCCAGATACGCAGTATTTT
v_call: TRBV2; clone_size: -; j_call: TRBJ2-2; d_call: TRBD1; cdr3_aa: CASSARTGAVRTGELFF; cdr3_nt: TGTGCCAGCAGTGCCCGGACAGGGGCGGTTAGAACCGGGGAGCTGTTTTTT
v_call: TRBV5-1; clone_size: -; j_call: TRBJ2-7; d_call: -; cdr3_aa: CASSPPYEQYF; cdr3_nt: TGCGCCAGCAGCCCACCCTACGAGCAGTACTTC
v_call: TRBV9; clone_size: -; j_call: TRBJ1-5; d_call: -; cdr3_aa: CASSVTPRGNQPQHF; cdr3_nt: TGTGCCAGCAGCGTAACCCCGCGGGGCAATCAGCCCCAGCATTTT
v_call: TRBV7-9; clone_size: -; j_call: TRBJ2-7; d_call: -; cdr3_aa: CASSNGESAEQYF; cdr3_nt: TGTGCCAGCAGCAATGGGGAATCTGCCGAGCAGTACTTC
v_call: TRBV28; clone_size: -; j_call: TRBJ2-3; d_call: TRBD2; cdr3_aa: CASSLLSSGSGGPTDTQYF; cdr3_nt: TGTGCCAGCAGTTTGTTATCATCGGGTAGCGGGGGCCCCACAGATACGCAGTATTTT
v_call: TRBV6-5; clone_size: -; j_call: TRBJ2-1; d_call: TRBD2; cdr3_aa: CASSLYTSGSYNEQFF; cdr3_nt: TGTGCCAGCAGTTTATACACTAGCGGGTCCTACAATGAGCAGTTCTTC
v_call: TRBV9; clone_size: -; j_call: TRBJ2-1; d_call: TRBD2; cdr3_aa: CASSVGLAGGATLGQFF; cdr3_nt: TGTGCCAGCAGCGTAGGCCTCGCGGGGGGGGCAACCCTAGGCCAGTTCTTC
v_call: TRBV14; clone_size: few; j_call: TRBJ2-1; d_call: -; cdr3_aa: CASSQVGAGSYNEQFF; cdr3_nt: TGTGCCAGCAGCCAAGTCGGAGCCGGCTCCTACAATGAGCAGTTCTTC
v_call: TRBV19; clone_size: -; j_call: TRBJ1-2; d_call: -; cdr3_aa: CASSIGFRIDYTF; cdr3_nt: TGTGCCAGTAGTATAGGGTTTCGTATAGACTACACCTTC
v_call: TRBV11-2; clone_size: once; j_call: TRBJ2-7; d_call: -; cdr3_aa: CASSPDVGVGEQYF; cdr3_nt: TGTGCCAGCAGCCCGGACGTAGGGGTGGGGGAGCAGTACTTC
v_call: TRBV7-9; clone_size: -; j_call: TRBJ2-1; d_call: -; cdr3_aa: CASSSQAGRSYNEQFF; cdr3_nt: TGTGCCAGCAGCTCTCAGGCGGGGCGCTCCTACAATGAGCAGTTCTTC
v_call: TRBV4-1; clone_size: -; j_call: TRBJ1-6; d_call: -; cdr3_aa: CASSQGSSYNSPLHF; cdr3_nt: TGCGCCAGCAGCCAGGGGAGCTCCTATAATTCACCCCTCCACTTT
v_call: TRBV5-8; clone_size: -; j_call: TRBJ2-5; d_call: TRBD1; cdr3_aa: CASSSRAGTGYIQETQYF; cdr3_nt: TGTGCCAGCAGCTCCCGAGCCGGGACAGGGTATATTCAAGAGACCCAGTACTTC
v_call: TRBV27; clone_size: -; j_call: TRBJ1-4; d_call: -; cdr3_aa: CASSLMAAAKLFF; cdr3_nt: TGTGCCAGCAGTTTGATGGCTGCGGCCAAACTGTTTTTT